Presented here are 10 T cell receptor beta chains from one specimen sequenced in a study of shared clonotypes between healthy human individuals. The protocol was immunoSEQ multiplex PCR, while the TCRdb copy is restricted to in-frame clones and leaves out a portion. Of millions of clones in the sample, 80% to 95% are singletons; the top ten hold around 0.4%. The sequenced material came from naive CD4+ T cells from PBMCs. Subset in this sample: CD45RA+ positively selected. These receptors all come from a man aged 18 to 29 in good health. Some clones in this sample may be carry-over from other donors' samples.

This clone was observed a few times. The chain links TRBV2 to TRBJ1-5; 9 bases line up with TRBD1. J was trimmed by 0 bases and V by 7 bases; bases with no gene match: 4. The CDR3 extends over 15 amino acids. Germline V gene sequence: CDR1 SNHLY, CDR2 FYNNEI. The CDR3 nucleotides are TGTGCCAGCATATGGGACAGGGCTAGCAATCAGCCCCAGCATTTT. Amino acid sequence: CASIWDRASNQPQHF.

As for this clone: The identical CDR3 is also encoded by other nucleotide sequences in the sample. The gene calls are TRBV5-1 and TRBJ2-3, with 9 bases that match TRBD2. CDR1 SGHRS and CDR2 YFSETQ come from the germline V gene. The CDR3 totals 16 residues. V was pared by 2 bases and J by 0 bases, with 4 bases of the junction left unmatched. The CDR3 here is CASSFIAGASTDTQYF. The CDR3 DNA is TGCGCCAGCAGCTTCATAGCGGGGGCTAGCACAGATACGCAGTATTTT.

This chain links TRBV7-3 with TRBJ2-1, with unresolved D. CDR3 length equals 13 residues. Per the germline V gene, CDR1 is SGHTA and CDR2 is FQGTGA. Trimming removed 7 bases at V and 6 bases at J, with 13 bases between. The CDR3 spells CASKNLLSNEQFF. As DNA, the CDR3 is TGTGCCAGCAAGAACTTGTTATCCAATGAGCAGTTCTTC.

This clone was observed a few times. This chain uses TRBV4-2 with TRBJ1-5; D is uncertain. Germline V gives CDR1 LGHNA, CDR2 YNFKEQ. This CDR3 spans 15 amino acids. The germline V and J ends were trimmed by 0 bases and 0 bases, with 6 bases remaining between them. The CDR3 loop reads CASSQEVGSNQPQHF. CDR3 DNA: TGTGCCAGCAGCCAAGAAGTCGGTAGCAATCAGCCCCAGCATTTT.

V usage is TRBV30 and J usage is TRBJ1-1, with unresolved D. Germline-derived CDR1 and CDR2 are GTSNPN and SVGIG (reference sequence). The CDR3 has 13 residues. Trimming pared 2 bases from V and 1 base from J, leaving 8 bases between. In nucleotides, the CDR3 is TGTGCCTGGAGTCCCTATCGGAACACTGAAGCTTTCTTT. Translation gives CAWSPYRNTEAFF.

This chain uses TRBV28 with TRBJ2-6, with 9 bases identical to TRBD1. The V and J ends lost 6 bases and 4 bases, in that order; junction bases with no gene match: 7. This CDR3 region has 16 residues. Germline V lookup: CDR1 MDHEN, CDR2 SYDVKM. CDR3: CASRIQGAQGANVLTF. The CDR3 DNA follows: TGTGCCAGCAGAATACAGGGGGCGCAAGGGGCCAACGTCCTGACTTTC.

Comment on this clone: The same CDR3 also results from other DNA sequences found in this sample. J is TRBJ2-3 and V is TRBV2, with D unclear. The germline V gene has CDR1 SNHLY and CDR2 FYNNEI. The CDR3 covers 11 residues. V gave up 6 bases and J gave up 3 bases, with 4 bases separating them. The CDR3 nucleotides read TGTGCCAGCAGCTCTACAGATACGCAGTATTTT. Protein sequence: CASSSTDTQYF.

With respect to this clone: Different DNA sequences within this sample yield the same CDR3. The gene calls are TRBV28 and TRBJ1-5; the D is unclear. Per the germline V gene, CDR1 is MDHEN and CDR2 is SYDVKM. Trimming took 1 base from V and 7 from J, leaving 5 bases between them. There are 12 residues in the CDR3. DNA of the CDR3: TGTGCCAGCAGTTTATTCGGCCAGCCCCAGCATTTT. As protein: CASSLFGQPQHF.

The V call is TRBV14, the J call TRBJ2-1, with 8 positions matching TRBD2. V was clipped by 0 bases and J by 7 bases; unmatched bases: 23. This CDR3 region has 21 residues. In germline, CDR1 is SGHDN, CDR2 FVKESK. CDR3 sequence: CASSQEKRGRLSIGGGNEQFF. Written as DNA, the CDR3 is TGTGCCAGCAGCCAAGAAAAACGGGGCAGGCTGAGTATCGGCGGGGGGAATGAGCAGTTCTTC.

This clone was picked up one time. The same CDR3 arises from other DNA sequences in this sample as well. The genes are TRBV15 and TRBJ1-1; D call uncertain. Germline loops: CDR1 LNHNV, CDR2 YYDKDF (reference sequence). Trimming shortened V by 0 bases and J by 1 base, and 3 bases separated the two germline ends. CDR3 size: 13 residues. CDR3 sequence reads: CATSREGNTEAFF. CDR3 nucleotide sequence: TGTGCCACCAGCAGAGAGGGGAACACTGAAGCTTTCTTT.